This T cell receptor beta chain was sequenced for a study of shared clonotypes between healthy human individuals (dated by TCRdb to about 2020). Regarding the research as a whole: Two women and three men aged 18 to 49 years were included in the cohort. To estimate repertoire size and how much clonotypes are shared between individuals, the study performed deep sequencing of blood TCR repertoires from a few healthy adults. Different laboratories and diverse techniques were used to prepare libraries and sequence TCR repertoires, to increase sequencing depth and limit assay-specific biases. For each donor, CD4 naive and CD4 memory were each run on three plates, CD8 naive on two plates, and CD8 memory on one plate. Leukapheresis yielded between about 0.9 and 9 billion PBMCs per donor.

Using the deep immunoSEQ assay, multiplex PCR amplified TCR CDR3 regions from genomic DNA. For each cell subset, the extracted genomic DNA was distributed evenly across all wells of several immunoSEQ 96-well plates, and each plate served as one replicate. Each replicate PCR for sorted subsets received about 220 ng genomic DNA, equal to about 30,000 T cell genomes. Purified libraries were quantified with a Qubit 3.0 fluorometer, sized on a Bioanalyzer 2100, and re-quantified with the KAPA Library Quantification kit. Every immunoSEQ 96-well plate was sequenced on a separate single-read 150-cycle Illumina NextSeq 550 flow cell. In the authors' own workflow: The immunoSEQ output contained only junctional sequences without quality scores, so filtering could not match that applied to full-length reads. To assign V/J genes and CDR3, sequences were annotated against IMGT germline references using PyIR, a Python wrapper for IgBLAST v1.9. Reads with weak V/J assignments (E-value above 1e-6), missing CDR3, stop codons, out-of-frame junctions, or ambiguous translated residues were removed. V3J clonotypes were defined as sequences sharing an identical inferred V gene, J gene, and CDR3 amino acid sequence. To compute the percentage overlap between repertoires, the number of shared unique clonotypes was divided by the size of the smaller repertoire. Three approaches were used to assess repertoire richness: RTK rarefaction, the Chao1 estimator, and Recon v2.1 estimates of unobserved clonotypes. Generation probabilities were computed with OLGA for all TCRbeta clonotypes obtained by the gDNA method from four donors. TCRdb took this table from immuneACCESS and kept in-frame rearrangements with V and J called. Such tables lack part of the clones; where checked against another copy, unresolved V genes explain under half of the gap, and the rest is unexplained. Clone size and the V and J calls come from that table; the DNA yielded D and trimming. A total of roughly 720,000 clones appear in this sample, roughly 91% of them only once. Clones ranked in the top ten supply 34% of the sample.

The donors were healthy, HIV-negative adults who had no recently reported acute infections or vaccinations. Every donor was a Caucasian adult living in Nashville, Tennessee, USA. CD8 memory samples consisted of magnetically selected CD45RO+ cells combined with CCR7-negative CD45RA+ effector memory (TemRA) cells. Blood was obtained by leukapheresis, after which PBMCs were separated by Ficoll-Histopaque density gradient centrifugation and cryopreserved in liquid nitrogen vapor phase. Analytical flow cytometry was used to check the purity and quantity of every magnetically sorted T cell population. Genomic DNA was isolated from each sorted fraction and quantified by UV absorbance on a Nanodrop 2000c. Notes on this clone: Its binding antigen is unknown. No base quality values were provided; no much bigger clone lies one nucleotide off.

Trimming removed 0 bases from V and 4 bases from J, leaving 17 bases between the germline ends. Counted from cysteine to phenylalanine, this CDR3 has 16 amino acids. Only CDR3 DNA is held: 48 bases, read in frame from base 1. The CDR1 and CDR2 encoded by the germline V gene are SGHRS and YFSETQ. Summary of the overall study and its limitations: Pairwise subsampling indicated that sequencing depth was expected to affect the degree of clonotype sharing among donors. The small number of donors limited the genetic and exposure-history diversity represented. Only blood was sampled, and tissue TCR repertoires likely differ from those in blood. Naive subsets generally had larger estimated clonotype richness than memory subsets. Across four donors, 5% to 6% of naive CD4, around 3.5% of naive CD8, approximately 2.5% of memory CD4, and approximately 0.4% of memory CD8 clonotypes were shared. Even with the large sequencing depth, rarefaction of the sorted-subset datasets indicated that sequencing was incomplete. Higher generation probabilities were observed for clonotypes shared by all four sorted-subset donors than for non-shared clonotypes.

The rearranged segments are TRBV5-1 and TRBJ2-7; tentative D gene TRBD1, with 6 bases matching. The specimen sequenced was memory CD8+ T cells from PBMCs. The sample's cell subset or site label, decoded: CD45RO+ cells pooled with CCR7-negative TemRA cells. The receptor's source is a man between 18 and 35 years old in good health. Some clones in this sample may be carry-over from other donors' samples. CDR3 protein: CASSLGEGGLWYEQYF. Read as DNA, the sequence is TGCGCCAGCAGCTTGGGGGAAGGGGGTTTATGGTACGAGCAGTACTTC.